Described below is a single T cell receptor (beta chain) sequence and its context. Trimming took off 4 bases at V and 8 bases at J, with 6 bases between the two ends. Per germline, CDR1 SNHLY and CDR2 FYNNEI. The CDR3 sequence is 11 residues long. This entry is derived from a study of blood T cell repertoires in COVID-19. On the study more broadly: Sites in the United States, Italy and Spain provided acute and convalescent COVID-19 samples. PBMCs, B-cell-depleted T cells, or T cells provided the cDNA or gDNA that made up the material.

Resolution of symptoms, clearance, or two negative PCRs was present in recovered Cohort 3 donors. Method: immunoSEQ multiplex PCR; TCRdb's copy keeps in-frame clones and lacks some. The profile shows more than 300,000 clones, around 83% of them singletons. The sequencing sample was made of PBMCs or T cells enriched from blood (not recorded which). The clonotype was recovered from a woman between 50 and 59 years old who had recovered from COVID-19. The chain carries TRBV2 and TRBJ2-1, with D uncertain. The CDR3 sequence: CASSGAYEQFF. CDR3 bases: TGTGCCAGCAGTGGCGCCTATGAGCAGTTCTTC.